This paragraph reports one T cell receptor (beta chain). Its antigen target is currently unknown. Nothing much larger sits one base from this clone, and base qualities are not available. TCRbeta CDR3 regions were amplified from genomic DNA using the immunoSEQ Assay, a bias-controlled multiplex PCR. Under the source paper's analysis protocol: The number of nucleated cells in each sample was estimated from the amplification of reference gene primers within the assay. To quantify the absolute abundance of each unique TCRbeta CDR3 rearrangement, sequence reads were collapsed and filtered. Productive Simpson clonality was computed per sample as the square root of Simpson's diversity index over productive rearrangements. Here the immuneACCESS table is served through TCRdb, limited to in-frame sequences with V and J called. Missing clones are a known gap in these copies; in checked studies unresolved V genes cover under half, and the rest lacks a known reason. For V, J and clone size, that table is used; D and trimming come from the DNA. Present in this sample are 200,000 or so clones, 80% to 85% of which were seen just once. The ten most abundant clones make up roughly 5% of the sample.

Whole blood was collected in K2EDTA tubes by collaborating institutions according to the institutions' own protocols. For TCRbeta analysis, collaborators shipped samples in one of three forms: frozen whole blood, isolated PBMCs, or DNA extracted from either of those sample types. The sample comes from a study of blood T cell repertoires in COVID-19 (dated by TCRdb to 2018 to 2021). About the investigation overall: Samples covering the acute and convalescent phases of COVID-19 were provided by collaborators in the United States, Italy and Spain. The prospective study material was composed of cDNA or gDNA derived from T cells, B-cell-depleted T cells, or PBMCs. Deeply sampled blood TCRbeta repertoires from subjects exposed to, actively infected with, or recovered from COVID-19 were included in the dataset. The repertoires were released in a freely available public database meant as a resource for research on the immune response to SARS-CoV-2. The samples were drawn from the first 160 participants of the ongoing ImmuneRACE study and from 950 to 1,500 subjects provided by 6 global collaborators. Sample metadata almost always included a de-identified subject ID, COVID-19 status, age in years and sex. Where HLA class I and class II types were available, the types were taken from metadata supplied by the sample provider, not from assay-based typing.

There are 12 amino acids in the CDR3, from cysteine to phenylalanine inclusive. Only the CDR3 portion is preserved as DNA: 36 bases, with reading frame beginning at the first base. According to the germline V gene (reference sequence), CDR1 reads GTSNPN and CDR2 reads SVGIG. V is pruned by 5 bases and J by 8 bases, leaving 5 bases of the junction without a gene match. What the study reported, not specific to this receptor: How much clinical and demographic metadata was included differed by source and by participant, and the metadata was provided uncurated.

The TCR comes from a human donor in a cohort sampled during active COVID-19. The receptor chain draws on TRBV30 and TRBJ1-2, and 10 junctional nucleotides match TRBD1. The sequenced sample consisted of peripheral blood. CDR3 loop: CAWGKTGGGYTF. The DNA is TGTGCCTGGGGGAAGACAGGGGGCGGCTACACCTTC. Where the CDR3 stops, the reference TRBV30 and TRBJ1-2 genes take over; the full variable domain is SQTIHQWPATLVQPVGSPLSLECTVEGTSNPNLYWYRQAAGRGLQLLFYSVGIGQISSEVPQNLSASRPQDRQFILSSKKLLLSDSGFYLCAWGKTGGGYTFGSGTRLTVV.